The clone carrying this T cell receptor beta chain occurred many times. Patients showing uncontrolled infection, other autoimmune disease, pregnancy or lactation were ineligible. Each diagnosis drew on symptoms, thyroxine, TRAb, thyroid ultrasound and orbital computed tomography findings. PBMCs were derived from around 10 ml fresh peripheral blood. V was cut by 0 bases and J by 1 base, with 9 bases left in between. The CDR3 contains 15 residues. CDR1 is SGHAT, CDR2 FQNNGV, per germline. This sample is drawn from a study of T cells in Graves' hyperthyroidism and ophthalmopathy. TCR beta CDR3 sequences were amplified from RNA transcripts. TCR CDR3 regions were first amplified by RT-PCR with HTBI primers. One entry per CDR3 protein, called by TCRdb with MiXCR from the multiplex PCR reads. The table includes fewer than 400,000 distinct CDR3 sequences, 20% to 25% detected once.

The source of this sequence is a man aged 45-60 years with Graves' hyperthyroidism. The genes are TRBV11-2 and TRBJ2-5; no definite D call. Sequencing used blood. CDR3 nucleotide sequence: TGTGCCAGCAGCTTAGATCTTACAGTCCAAGAGACCCAGTACTTC. Translation: CASSLDLTVQETQYF.